The sequence of this T cell receptor beta chain was determined in a study of long-term antiretroviral therapy in people with HIV. General observations from the study: HIV repertoires had narrower CDR3 length ranges than controls.

Of note for this clone: The antigen is unknown.

The CDR3 contains 13 residues. CDR1 and CDR2 (germline): MNHEY, SVGAGI. Deletions cut 6 bases from V and 7 bases from J, with 13 bases between. With survey level as its setting, the immunoSEQ assay was v3.0. Samples were sequenced targeting roughly 40,000-50,000 T-cell genomes each. Assay used: immunoSEQ multiplex PCR; TCRdb lists only in-frame clones, some missing. The table records around 21,000 clones, just over 90% of them present only once. Researchers secured at least one pre-ART and at least two post-ART PBMC samples from each donor. The samples, holding roughly 0.9-11 million cryopreserved PBMC, were thawed before DNA extraction was carried out.

The sample consisted of unsorted PBMCs, taken approximately 4.4 years before starting antiretroviral therapy. This receptor was taken from a young woman with HIV. The V and J genes are TRBV6-5 and TRBJ1-5; D not resolved. The CDR3 DNA follows: TGTGCCAGCAGCGTTTCAACCGGCCAGCCCCAGCATTTT. Its protein is CASSVSTGQPQHF.